The following is a T cell receptor beta chain sequence with its context. This sample is part of a study of blood T cell repertoires in COVID-19. For the study at large: Acute and convalescent COVID-19 specimens originated in the United States, Italy and Spain. Sources were T cells, B-cell-depleted T cells, or PBMCs; the material itself was cDNA or gDNA.

How the authors handled the data: Estimated nucleated cell counts came from reference gene primer amplification. The data were produced by immunoSEQ multiplex PCR, yet TCRdb's version contains in-frame clones alone and is incomplete. V and J calls plus clone size are reproduced from that table; the DNA served to infer D and trimming. The sample holds more than 85,000 clones; around 87% are singletons and the top ten take under 3%. This CDR3 has 17 residues. Per germline, CDR1 SGDLS and CDR2 YYNGEE. Trimming removed 0 bases at V and 4 bases at J, with 14 bases between. Sequencing used peripheral blood. The sequence was obtained from a man in his forties or fifties with active or convalescent COVID-19. This chain connects TRBV9 to TRBJ2-6, with D perhaps matching TRBD1 (6 bases). As DNA, the CDR3 is TGTGCCAGCAGCGTAGAATCAGGGGCTGCGGGGGCCAACGTCCTGACTTTC. Amino acid sequence: CASSVESGAAGANVLTF.